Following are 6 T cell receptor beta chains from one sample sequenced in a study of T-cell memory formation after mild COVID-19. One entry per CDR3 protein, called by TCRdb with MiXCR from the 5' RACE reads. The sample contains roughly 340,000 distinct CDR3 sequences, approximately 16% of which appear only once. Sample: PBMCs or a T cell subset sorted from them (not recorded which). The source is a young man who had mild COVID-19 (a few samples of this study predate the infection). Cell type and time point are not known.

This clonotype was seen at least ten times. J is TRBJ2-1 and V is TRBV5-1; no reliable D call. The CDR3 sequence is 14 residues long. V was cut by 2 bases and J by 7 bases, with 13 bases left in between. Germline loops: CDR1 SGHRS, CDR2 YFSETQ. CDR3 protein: CASSLRQAKNEQFF. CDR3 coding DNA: TGCGCCAGCAGCTTACGGCAGGCCAAGAATGAGCAGTTCTTC.

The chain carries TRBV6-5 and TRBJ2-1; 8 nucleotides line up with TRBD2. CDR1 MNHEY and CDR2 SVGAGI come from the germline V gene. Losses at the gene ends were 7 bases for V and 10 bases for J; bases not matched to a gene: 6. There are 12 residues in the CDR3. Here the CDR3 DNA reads TGTGCCAGCACCCGTCGGGGGGGGGAGCAGTTCTTC. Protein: CASTRRGGEQFF.

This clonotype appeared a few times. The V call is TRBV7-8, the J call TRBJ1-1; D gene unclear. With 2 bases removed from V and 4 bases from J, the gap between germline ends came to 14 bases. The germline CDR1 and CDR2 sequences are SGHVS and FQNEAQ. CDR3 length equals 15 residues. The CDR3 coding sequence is TGTGCCAGCAGCTTATTCATGGAGGCCTCCACTGAAGCTTTCTTT. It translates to CASSLFMEASTEAFF.

Written as DNA, the CDR3 is TGTGCCAGCAAGGGCACAGATACGCAGTATTTT. It encodes CASKGTDTQYF. The chain couples TRBV6-5 to TRBJ2-3; D gene uncertain. Germline CDR1 is MNHEY and CDR2 is SVGAGI. Trimming shortened V by 7 bases and J by 1 base, and 3 bases separated the two germline ends. The CDR3 has 11 amino acids.

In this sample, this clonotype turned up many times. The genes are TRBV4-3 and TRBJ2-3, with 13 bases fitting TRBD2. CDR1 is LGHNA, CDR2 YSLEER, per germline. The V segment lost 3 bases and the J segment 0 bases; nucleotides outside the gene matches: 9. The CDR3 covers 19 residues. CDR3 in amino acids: CASSQAGTSGTLSTDTQYF. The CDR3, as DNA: TGCGCCAGCAGCCAGGCCGGGACTAGCGGGACTCTAAGCACAGATACGCAGTATTTT.

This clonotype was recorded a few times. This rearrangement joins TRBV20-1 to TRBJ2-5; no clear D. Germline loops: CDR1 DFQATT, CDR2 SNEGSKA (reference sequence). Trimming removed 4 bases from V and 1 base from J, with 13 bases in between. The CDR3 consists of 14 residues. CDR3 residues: CSATSRQVQETQYF. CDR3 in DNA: TGCAGTGCTACGAGCAGGCAGGTCCAAGAGACCCAGTACTTC.